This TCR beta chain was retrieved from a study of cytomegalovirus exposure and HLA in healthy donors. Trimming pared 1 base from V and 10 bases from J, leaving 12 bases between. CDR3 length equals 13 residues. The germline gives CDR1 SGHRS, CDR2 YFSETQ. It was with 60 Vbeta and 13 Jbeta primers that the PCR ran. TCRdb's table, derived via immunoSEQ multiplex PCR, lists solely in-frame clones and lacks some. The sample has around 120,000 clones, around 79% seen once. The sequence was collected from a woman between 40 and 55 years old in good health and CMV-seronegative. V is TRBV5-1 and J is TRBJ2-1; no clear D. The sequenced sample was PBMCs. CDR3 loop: CASSLYPQQEQFF. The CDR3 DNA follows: TGCGCCAGCAGCTTGTATCCCCAACAAGAGCAGTTCTTC.